This T cell receptor (beta chain) was sequenced for a study of shared clonotypes between healthy human individuals. On the study more broadly: A donor's plate count was three for CD4 naive and three for CD4 memory; CD8 naive had two and CD8 memory one.

Positive CCR7 selection of CD45RO-negative cells yielded the naive CD8 cells, and terminally differentiated effector memory CD45RA+ cells were excluded. Study conclusions and caveats: Among donors, clonotype sharing was expected to be affected by sequencing depth. Of the naive CD4 clonotypes, roughly 5.5% were shared across a handful of donors.

Note on this clone: Its antigen remains unidentified.

Under the authors' procedure: ImmunoSEQ output lacked quality scores and full-length reads, limiting matched filtering. The data were produced by immunoSEQ multiplex PCR, yet TCRdb's version contains in-frame clones alone and is incomplete. The V and J calls and clone size come from that table; D and trimming were worked out from the DNA. This sample has around 2,100,000 clones, with less than 95% found just once. From germline, CDR1 is SNHLY and CDR2 FYNNEI. This CDR3 has 16 residues. The V segment lost 2 bases and the J segment 2 bases; nucleotides outside the gene matches: 9. The chain is built from TRBV2 and TRBJ2-7, with 7 nucleotides matching TRBD2. The receptor was derived from a man younger than 35 in good health. Material for sequencing was naive CD8+ T cells sorted from blood. This CDR3 is CASSENLASGPYEQYF. The CDR3 region has the DNA TGTGCCAGCAGTGAAAACTTGGCTAGCGGTCCCTACGAGCAGTACTTC. Combining the CDR3 with reference TRBV2 and TRBJ2-7 gives the whole variable domain EPEVTQTPSHQVTQMGQEVILRCVPISNHLYFYWYRQILGQKVEFLVSFYNNEISEKSEIFDDQFSVERPDGSNFTLKIRSTKLEDSAMYFCASSENLASGPYEQYFGPGTRLTVT.